Below, 18 T cell receptor beta chains from the same sample are listed, as sequenced in a study of shared clonotypes between healthy human individuals. Method: immunoSEQ multiplex PCR; TCRdb's copy keeps in-frame clones and lacks some. The sample records 300,000 to 400,000 clones, roughly 91% being singletons. Sample: memory CD8+ T cells sorted from blood. Subset here: CD45RO+ cells pooled with CCR7-negative TemRA cells. The receptors stem from a man aged 18 to 29 in good health.

This chain uses TRBV4-3 with TRBJ1-2; no clear D gene. Trimming removed 0 bases at V and 5 bases at J, with 13 bases between. Germline V gives CDR1 LGHNA, CDR2 YSLEER. The CDR3 covers 15 residues. CDR3 DNA sequence: TGCGCCAGCAGCCAAGAAGTAGCCTCTCGATATGGCTACACCTTC. Protein: CASSQEVASRYGYTF.

The chain couples TRBV14 to TRBJ1-2; D remains ambiguous. Trimming removed 4 bases from V and 3 bases from J, with 9 bases in between. Germline loops: CDR1 SGHDN, CDR2 FVKESK. The length of the CDR3 is 13 residues. The CDR3, as DNA: TGTGCCAGCAGCCCGACGGATTACTATGGCTACACCTTC. Its translation is CASSPTDYYGYTF.

This chain joins TRBV10-3 and TRBJ1-3, with D unresolved. CDR1 is ENHRY and CDR2 is SYGVKD in the germline V gene. This CDR3 comprises 13 residues. Trimming took 7 bases from V and 0 from J, leaving 7 bases between them. The CDR3 sequence: CAINGDSGNTIYF. The CDR3 region has the DNA TGTGCCATCAACGGTGACTCTGGAAACACCATATATTTT.

The rearrangement uses TRBV27 and TRBJ2-7, with D possibly TRBD1 on 5 matching bases. The CDR3 contains 14 residues. The germline V gene has CDR1 MNHEY and CDR2 SMNVEV (reference sequence). V was cut by 1 base and J by 3 bases, with 10 bases left in between. The CDR3 loop reads CASSLFQGGYEQYF. The CDR3 DNA is TGTGCCAGCAGTTTATTTCAGGGTGGCTACGAGCAGTACTTC.

V is TRBV5-1 and J is TRBJ2-1; 9 bases align to TRBD1. V gave up 4 bases and J gave up 8 bases; unmatched junction bases: 7. CDR3 length: 14 residues. In germline, CDR1 is SGHRS, CDR2 YFSETQ. CDR3 nucleotides: TGCGCCAGCAGCCACCAGGGACAGGGTGATGAGCAGTTCTTC. Encoded protein: CASSHQGQGDEQFF.

The V call is TRBV4-1, the J call TRBJ2-1; possibly TRBD1 for D (6 bases). CDR1 is MGHRA and CDR2 is YSYEKL in the germline V gene. The CDR3 contains 15 residues. V was clipped by 0 bases and J by 12 bases, with 18 bases between them. The CDR3 protein is CASSQERGTTLGQFF. The CDR3 region has the DNA TGCGCCAGCAGCCAAGAGAGGGGGACCACCTTGGGGCAGTTCTTC.

The chain uses TRBV28 and TRBJ2-7; TRBD1 aligns across 7 bases. CDR3 length: 16 residues. Germline-derived CDR1 and CDR2 are MDHEN and SYDVKM. Trimming at V came to 7 bases and at J to 0 bases, leaving 12 bases not matched to a gene. CDR3 sequence: CASIPLRDSSSYEQYF. CDR3 nucleotides: TGTGCCAGCATCCCCCTCCGGGACAGCAGCTCCTACGAGCAGTACTTC.

This chain joins TRBV5-4 and TRBJ1-1; D is unclear. Germline CDR1 SGHNT, CDR2 YYREEE (reference sequence). V dropped 1 base and J dropped 3 bases, with 7 bases sitting between them. This CDR3 has 13 residues. The CDR3 bases are TGTGCCAGCAGCTTGTACCGGGACACTGAAGCTTTCTTT. This translates into CASSLYRDTEAFF.

The rearrangement links TRBV7-9 to TRBJ2-7, with D possibly matching TRBD1 (5 bases). Germline V lookup: CDR1 SEHNR, CDR2 FQNEAQ (reference sequence). Trimming shortened V by 1 base and J by 7 bases, and 11 bases separated the two germline ends. CDR3 size: 13 residues. This chain's CDR3 is CASSLELTEEQYF. In DNA form, the CDR3 reads TGTGCCAGCAGCTTAGAGTTGACAGAAGAGCAGTACTTC.

With regard to this clone: A much larger clone differs from this one at a single base, so this may be a read error. Within the sample, other DNA sequences also encode this same CDR3. The rearrangement uses TRBV2 and TRBJ1-2; D is unresolved. Germline-derived CDR1 and CDR2 are SNHLY and FYNNEI. The CDR3 consists of 11 residues. V lost 4 bases, J lost 3 bases, and 3 bases lay in between. The CDR3 loop reads CASSVDYGYTF. CDR3 DNA sequence: TGTGCCAGCAGTGTCGACTATGGCTACACCTTC.

The chain has TRBV6-5 and TRBJ2-7; weak D call: TRBD1 (6 bases). V gave up 9 bases and J gave up 6 bases, with 12 bases separating them. CDR1 is MNHEY, CDR2 SVGAGI, per germline. This CDR3 contains 11 residues. The CDR3 here is CASTTGLEQYF. The CDR3 nucleotides are TGTGCCAGTACCACAGGGCTCGAGCAGTACTTC.

The DNA for the CDR3 is TGTGCCAGCAGTTTCTTGCCAGTCAATCAGCCCCAGCATTTT. This translates into CASSFLPVNQPQHF. The rearrangement links TRBV28 to TRBJ1-5; no firm D call. CDR3 length: 14 residues. Germline CDR1 reads MDHEN; CDR2 reads SYDVKM. The V end was cut by 3 bases, the J end by 3 bases, with 9 bases between.

This clone was counted between two and nine times. J is TRBJ2-7 and V is TRBV5-1; perhaps TRBD1 as D (5 bases). CDR1 SGHRS and CDR2 YFSETQ come from the germline V gene. The CDR3 length is 15 residues. V was pared by 0 bases and J by 5 bases, with 15 bases between. In DNA, the CDR3 is TGCGCCAGCAGCTTGGCTCAGGGTAGGATCCACGAGCAGTACTTC. Its translation: CASSLAQGRIHEQYF.

This clone was seen more than once but under ten times. This CDR3 is CASSLTDSPAETQYF. DNA of the CDR3: TGCGCCAGCAGCTTGACCGACAGTCCGGCAGAGACCCAGTACTTC. V and J are TRBV5-1 and TRBJ2-5, with D possibly TRBD1 on 5 matching bases. The V end lost 1 base, the J end lost 4 bases, and 14 bases lay between the germline ends. The CDR3 is made up of 15 amino acids. Germline V CDR1 and CDR2: SGHRS, YFSETQ.

Only a few counts were recorded for this clone. V gene TRBV4-3 combines with J gene TRBJ2-7; tentatively, D is TRBD2 (5 bases). Trimming stripped 0 bases from V and 0 bases from J, with 9 bases between. The CDR3 runs 15 residues. Germline V gene lookup returns CDR1 LGHNA and CDR2 YSLEER. The CDR3 here is CASSQDFEGSYEQYF. For the CDR3, the DNA is TGCGCCAGCAGCCAAGATTTCGAGGGCTCCTACGAGCAGTACTTC.

The chain recombines TRBV27 with TRBJ2-2, with D perhaps TRBD1 (5 bases). Germline loops: CDR1 MNHEY, CDR2 SMNVEV (reference sequence). The CDR3 extends over 16 amino acids. V lost 5 bases and J 6 bases, leaving 19 bases between the germline ends. As DNA, the CDR3 is TGTGCCAGCAGTCCCTCCCTGACAGCAAGGGCCGGGGAGCTGTTTTTT. Translated, it gives CASSPSLTARAGELFF.

This chain links TRBV7-8 with TRBJ2-5, with D possibly being TRBD2 (7 bases). The CDR3 loop spans 16 amino acids. The germline gives CDR1 SGHVS, CDR2 FQNEAQ. Trimming cost V 3 bases and J 0 bases, with 14 bases left between them. CDR3 protein: CASSLGAAGYQETQYF. As DNA, the CDR3 is TGTGCCAGCAGCTTGGGGGCAGCGGGGTACCAAGAGACCCAGTACTTC.

V usage is TRBV7-3 and J usage is TRBJ1-6; TRBD1 matches at 7 bases. The CDR3 loop spans 14 amino acids. J lost 7 bases, V lost 3 bases, and 3 bases had no gene match. Per the germline V gene, CDR1 is SGHTA and CDR2 is FQGTGA. The CDR3 region is CASSLTGKNSPLHF. Here the CDR3 DNA reads TGTGCCAGCAGCTTGACAGGGAAGAATTCACCCCTCCACTTT.